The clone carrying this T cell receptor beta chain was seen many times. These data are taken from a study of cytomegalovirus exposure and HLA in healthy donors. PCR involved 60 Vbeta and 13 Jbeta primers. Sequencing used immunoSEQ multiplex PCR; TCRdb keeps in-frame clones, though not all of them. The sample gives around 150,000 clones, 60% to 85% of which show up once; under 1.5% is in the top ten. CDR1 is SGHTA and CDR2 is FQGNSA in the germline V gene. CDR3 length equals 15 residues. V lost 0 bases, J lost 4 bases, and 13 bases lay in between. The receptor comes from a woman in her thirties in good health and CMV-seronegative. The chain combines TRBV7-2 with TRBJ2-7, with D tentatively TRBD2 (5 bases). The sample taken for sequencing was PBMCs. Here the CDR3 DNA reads TGTGCCAGCAGCTTAGCCAGGACTCCGGGGTACGAGCAGTACTTC. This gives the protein CASSLARTPGYEQYF.